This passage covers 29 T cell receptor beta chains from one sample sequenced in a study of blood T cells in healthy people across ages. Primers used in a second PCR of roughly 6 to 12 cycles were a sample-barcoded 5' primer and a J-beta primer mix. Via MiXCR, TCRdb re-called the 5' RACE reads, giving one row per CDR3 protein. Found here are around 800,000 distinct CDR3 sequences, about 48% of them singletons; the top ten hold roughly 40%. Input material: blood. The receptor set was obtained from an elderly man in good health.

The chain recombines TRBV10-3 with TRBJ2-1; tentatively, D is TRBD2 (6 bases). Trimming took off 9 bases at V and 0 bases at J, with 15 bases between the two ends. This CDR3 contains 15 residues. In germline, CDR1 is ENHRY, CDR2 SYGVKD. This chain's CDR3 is CAIRDFQSSYNEQFF. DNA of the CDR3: TGTGCCATTCGGGACTTTCAGAGCTCCTACAATGAGCAGTTCTTC.

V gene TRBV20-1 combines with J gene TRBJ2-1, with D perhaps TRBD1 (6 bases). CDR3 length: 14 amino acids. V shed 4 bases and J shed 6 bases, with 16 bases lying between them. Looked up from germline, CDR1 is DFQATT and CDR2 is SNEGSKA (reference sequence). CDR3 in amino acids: CSAKRGTLINEQFF. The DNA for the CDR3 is TGCAGTGCTAAAAGGGGGACCCTTATCAATGAGCAGTTCTTC.

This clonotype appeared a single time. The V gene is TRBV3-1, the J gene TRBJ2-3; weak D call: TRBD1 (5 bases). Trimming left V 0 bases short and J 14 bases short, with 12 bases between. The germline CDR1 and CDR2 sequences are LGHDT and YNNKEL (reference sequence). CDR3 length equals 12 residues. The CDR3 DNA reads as TGTGCCAGCAGCCAAGACCAGGGATACGCGTATTTT. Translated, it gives CASSQDQGYAYF.

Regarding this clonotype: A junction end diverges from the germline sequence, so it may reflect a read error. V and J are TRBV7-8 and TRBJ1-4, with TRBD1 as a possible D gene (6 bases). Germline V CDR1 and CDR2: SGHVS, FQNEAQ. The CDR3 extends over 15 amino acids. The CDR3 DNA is TGTGCCAGCAGCCCTCGGCAGGGGAACAATGAAAGACTGTTTTTT. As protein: CASSPRQGNNERLFF.

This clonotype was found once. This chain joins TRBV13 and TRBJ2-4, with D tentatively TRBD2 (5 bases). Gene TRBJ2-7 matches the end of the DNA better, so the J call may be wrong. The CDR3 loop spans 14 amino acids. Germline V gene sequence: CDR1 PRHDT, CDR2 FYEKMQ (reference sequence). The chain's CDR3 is CASSTRVAPYEQYF. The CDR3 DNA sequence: TGTGCCAGCAGCACGCGGGTGGCCCCCTACGAGCAGTACTTC.

In DNA, the CDR3 is TGCAGTGCCAAAGGTCCCAAAGAGACCCAGTACTTC. Protein sequence: CSAKGPKETQYF. This chain joins TRBV20-1 and TRBJ2-5; D is unclear. The germline V and J ends were trimmed by 6 bases and 3 bases, with 11 bases remaining between them. The CDR3 spans 12 residues. CDR1 DFQATT and CDR2 SNEGSKA come from the germline V gene (reference sequence).

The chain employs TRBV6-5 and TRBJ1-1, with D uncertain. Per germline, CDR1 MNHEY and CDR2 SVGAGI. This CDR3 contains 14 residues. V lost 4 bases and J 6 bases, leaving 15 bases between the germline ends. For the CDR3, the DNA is TGTGCCAGCAGTTCCGACCCGCTGGGAGCTGAAGCTTTCTTT. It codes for CASSSDPLGAEAFF.

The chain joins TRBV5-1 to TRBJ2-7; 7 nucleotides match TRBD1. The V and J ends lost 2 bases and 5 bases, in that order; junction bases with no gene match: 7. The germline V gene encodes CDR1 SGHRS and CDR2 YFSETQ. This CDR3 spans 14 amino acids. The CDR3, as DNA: TGCGCCAGCAGCTTACAGGGGTACATCGACGAGCAGTACTTC. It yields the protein CASSLQGYIDEQYF.

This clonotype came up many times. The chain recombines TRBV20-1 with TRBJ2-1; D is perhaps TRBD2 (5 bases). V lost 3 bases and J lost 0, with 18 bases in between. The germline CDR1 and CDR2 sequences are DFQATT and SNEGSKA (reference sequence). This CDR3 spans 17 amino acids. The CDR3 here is CSARIFSGGGSYNEQFF. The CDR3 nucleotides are TGCAGTGCTAGGATTTTCAGCGGCGGCGGCTCCTACAATGAGCAGTTCTTC.

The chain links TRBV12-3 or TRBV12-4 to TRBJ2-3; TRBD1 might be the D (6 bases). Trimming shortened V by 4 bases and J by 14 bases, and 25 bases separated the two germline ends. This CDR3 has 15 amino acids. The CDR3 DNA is TGTGCCAGCAGTTCTACGGGACACCAGCACAGATACGCGTATTTT. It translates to CASSSTGHQHRYAYF.

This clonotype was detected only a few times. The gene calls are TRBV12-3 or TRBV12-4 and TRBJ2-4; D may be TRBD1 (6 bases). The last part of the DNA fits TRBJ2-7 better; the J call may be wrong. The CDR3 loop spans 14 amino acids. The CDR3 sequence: CASSLGHTSYEQYF. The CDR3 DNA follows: TGTGCCAGCAGTTTGGGACACACCAGTTACGAGCAGTACTTC.

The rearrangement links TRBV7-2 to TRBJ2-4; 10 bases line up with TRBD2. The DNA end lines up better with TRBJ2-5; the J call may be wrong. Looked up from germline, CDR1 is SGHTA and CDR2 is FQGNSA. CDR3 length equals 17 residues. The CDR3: CASSLVAASGRRETQYF. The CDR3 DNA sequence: TGTGCCAGCAGCTTAGTTGCTGCTAGCGGGAGACGAGAGACCCAGTACTTC.

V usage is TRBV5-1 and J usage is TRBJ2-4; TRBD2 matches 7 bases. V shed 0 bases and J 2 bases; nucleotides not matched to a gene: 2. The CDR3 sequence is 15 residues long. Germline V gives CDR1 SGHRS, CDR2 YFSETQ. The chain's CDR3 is CASSLEGLTKNIQYF. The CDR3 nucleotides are TGCGCCAGCAGCTTGGAGGGACTAACCAAAAACATTCAGTACTTC.

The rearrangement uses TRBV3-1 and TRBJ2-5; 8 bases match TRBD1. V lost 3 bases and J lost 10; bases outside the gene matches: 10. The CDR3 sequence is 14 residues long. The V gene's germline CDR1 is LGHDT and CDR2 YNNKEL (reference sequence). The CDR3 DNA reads TGTGCCAGCAGCCACTCCGAGACAGGGGCGGTCCAGTACTTC. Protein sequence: CASSHSETGAVQYF.

DNA for the CDR3: TGTGCCAGCAGCTTAGCGCAGGGCAAGATGAACACTGAAGCTTTCTTT. Its protein is CASSLAQGKMNTEAFF. V gene TRBV7-2 combines with J gene TRBJ1-1, with D possibly matching TRBD1 (5 bases). The germline V gene has CDR1 SGHTA and CDR2 FQGNSA. V was shortened by 0 bases and J by 0 bases, with 11 bases between the two germline ends. This CDR3 comprises 16 residues.

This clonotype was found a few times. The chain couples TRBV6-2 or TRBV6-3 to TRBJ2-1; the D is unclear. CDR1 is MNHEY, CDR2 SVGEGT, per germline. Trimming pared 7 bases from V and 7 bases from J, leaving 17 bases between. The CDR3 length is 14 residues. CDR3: CASTDGGLTNEQFF. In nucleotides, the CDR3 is TGTGCCAGCACCGACGGTGGGCTCACAAATGAGCAGTTCTTC.

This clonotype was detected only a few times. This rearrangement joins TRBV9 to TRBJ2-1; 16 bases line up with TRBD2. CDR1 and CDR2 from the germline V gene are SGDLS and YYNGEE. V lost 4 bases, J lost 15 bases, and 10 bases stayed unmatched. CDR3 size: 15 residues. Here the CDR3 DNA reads TGTGCCAGCAGCCCTCAAGGGACTAGCGGGAGGGCCTCGTTCTTC. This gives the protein CASSPQGTSGRASFF.

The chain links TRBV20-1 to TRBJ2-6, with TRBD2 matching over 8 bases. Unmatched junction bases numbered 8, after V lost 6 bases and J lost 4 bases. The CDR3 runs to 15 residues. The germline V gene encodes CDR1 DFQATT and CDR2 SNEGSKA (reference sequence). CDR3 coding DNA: TGCAGTGCGGGTAGCGGGAATAGGGGGGCCAACGTCCTGACTTTC. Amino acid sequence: CSAGSGNRGANVLTF.

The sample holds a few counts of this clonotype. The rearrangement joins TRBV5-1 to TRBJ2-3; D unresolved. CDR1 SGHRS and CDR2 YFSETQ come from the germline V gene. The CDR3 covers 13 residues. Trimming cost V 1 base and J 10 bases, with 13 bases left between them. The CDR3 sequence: CASSLSRHSAQYF. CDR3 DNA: TGCGCCAGCAGCTTGTCAAGGCACTCTGCGCAGTATTTT.

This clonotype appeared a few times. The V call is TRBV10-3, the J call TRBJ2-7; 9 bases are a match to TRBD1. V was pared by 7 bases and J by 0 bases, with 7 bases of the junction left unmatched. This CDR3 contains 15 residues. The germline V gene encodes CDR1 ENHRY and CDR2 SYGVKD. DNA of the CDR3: TGTGCCATCAAGACCGGGACAGGGAACTCCTACGAGCAGTACTTC. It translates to CAIKTGTGNSYEQYF.

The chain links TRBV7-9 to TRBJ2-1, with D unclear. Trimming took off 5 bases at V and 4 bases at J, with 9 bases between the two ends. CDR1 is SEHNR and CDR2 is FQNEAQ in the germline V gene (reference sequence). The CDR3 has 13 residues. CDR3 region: CASSRLSYNEQFF. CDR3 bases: TGTGCCAGCAGCCGACTGTCGTACAATGAGCAGTTCTTC.

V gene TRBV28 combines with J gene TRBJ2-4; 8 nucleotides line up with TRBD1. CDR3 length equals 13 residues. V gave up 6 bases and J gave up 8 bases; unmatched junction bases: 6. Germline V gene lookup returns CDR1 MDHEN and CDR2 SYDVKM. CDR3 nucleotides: TGTGCCAGCAGCCCGGACAGGGTTGACATTCAGTACTTC. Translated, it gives CASSPDRVDIQYF.

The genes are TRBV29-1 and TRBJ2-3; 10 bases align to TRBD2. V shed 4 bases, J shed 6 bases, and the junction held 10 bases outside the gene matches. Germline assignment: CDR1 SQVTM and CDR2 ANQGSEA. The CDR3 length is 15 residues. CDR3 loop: CSVVASGRNLDTQYF. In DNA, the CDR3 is TGCAGCGTTGTAGCTAGCGGGAGAAACTTGGATACGCAGTATTTT.

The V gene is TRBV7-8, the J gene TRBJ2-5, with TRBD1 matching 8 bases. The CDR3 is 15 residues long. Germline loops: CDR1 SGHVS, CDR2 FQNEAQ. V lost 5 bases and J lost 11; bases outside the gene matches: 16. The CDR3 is CASSPRFDRGREQYF. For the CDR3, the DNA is TGTGCCAGCAGCCCCCGGTTCGACAGGGGTCGGGAGCAGTACTTC.

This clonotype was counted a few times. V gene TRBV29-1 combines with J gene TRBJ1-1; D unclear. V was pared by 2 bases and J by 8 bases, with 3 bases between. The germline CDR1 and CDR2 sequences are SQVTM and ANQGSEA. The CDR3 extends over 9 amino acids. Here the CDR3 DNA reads TGCAGCGTTGAATCCGAAGCTTTCTTT. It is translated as CSVESEAFF.

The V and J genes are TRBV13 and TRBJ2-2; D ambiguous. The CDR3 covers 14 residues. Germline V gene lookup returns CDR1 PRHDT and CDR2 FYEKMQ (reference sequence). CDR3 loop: CAATSRTNTGELFF. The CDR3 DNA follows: TGTGCTGCCACATCCCGGACGAACACCGGGGAGCTGTTTTTT.

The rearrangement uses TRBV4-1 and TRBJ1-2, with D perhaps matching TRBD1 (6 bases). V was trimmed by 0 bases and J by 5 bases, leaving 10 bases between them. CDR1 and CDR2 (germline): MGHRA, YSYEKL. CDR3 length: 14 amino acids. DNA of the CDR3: TGCGCCAGCAGCCAAGAGAGGGACACGTATGGCTACACCTTC. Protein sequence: CASSQERDTYGYTF.

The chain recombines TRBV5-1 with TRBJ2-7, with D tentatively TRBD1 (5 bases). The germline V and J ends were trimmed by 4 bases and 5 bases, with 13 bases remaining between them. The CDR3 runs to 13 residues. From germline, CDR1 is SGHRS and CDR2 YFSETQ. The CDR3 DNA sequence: TGCGCCAGCAGCCAGGACATTGCCGACGAGCAGTACTTC. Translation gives CASSQDIADEQYF.

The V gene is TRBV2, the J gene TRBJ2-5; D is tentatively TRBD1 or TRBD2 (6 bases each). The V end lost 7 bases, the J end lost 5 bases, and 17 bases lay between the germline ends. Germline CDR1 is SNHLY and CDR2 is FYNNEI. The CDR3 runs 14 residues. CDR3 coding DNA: TGTGCCAGCACCTTAGGGGGGACGAGGGAGACCCAGTACTTC. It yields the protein CASTLGGTRETQYF.